This is a list of T cell receptor beta chains from one sample in a study of a mutant IDH1 vaccine in newly diagnosed glioma. These receptors' targets are unknown. The data were produced by immunoSEQ multiplex PCR, yet TCRdb's version contains in-frame clones alone and is incomplete. Here the sample spans roughly 25,000 clones, approximately 80% being singletons. Specimen: PBMCs, collected from a glioma patient whose treatment included an IDH1 peptide vaccine. The receptors originated from a middle-aged man with glioma. Each CDR3 is given with its conserved first and last residue. Each record gives: V gene, clone size, J gene, D gene, CDR3 DNA, CDR3 protein. The D gene is left open where the match is weak. A clone size is listed for some rows: how often the clone was seen (once, few, many), or a class if it is expanded.

TRBV5-1,once,TRBJ2-7,TRBD1,TGCGCCAGCAGCCCCCGGGACAGGGGGCATGAAGAGCAGTACTTC,CASSPRDRGHEEQYF
TRBV19,.,TRBJ1-5,.,TGTGCCAGTAGTTTTGGGACAAATCAGCCCCAGCATTTT,CASSFGTNQPQHF
TRBV6-1,once,TRBJ2-1,TRBD1,TGTGCCAGCAGGTTACAGGGGGAGACGGATGAGCAGTTCTTC,CASRLQGETDEQFF
TRBV4-3,.,TRBJ2-7,TRBD1,TGCGTCAGCAGCCATTCGTGGACAGGGGAATGCGAGAAGTACTTC,CVSSHSWTGECEKYF
TRBV10-3,.,TRBJ1-1,.,TGTGCCATCAGTGAGCAGGGGTCACCGAATGAAGCTTTCTTT,CAISEQGSPNEAFF
TRBV18,.,TRBJ1-1,.,TGTGCCAGCTCACCAGCGATTATGAACACTGAAGCTTTCTTT,CASSPAIMNTEAFF
TRBV7-2,.,TRBJ1-2,TRBD1,TGTGCCAGCAGCACAAACAGGGGTGGGGATGGCTACACCTTC,CASSTNRGGDGYTF
TRBV11-3,once,TRBJ1-4,.,TGTGCCAGCAGCAAAATGCTCGGGGGCAATAATGAAAAACTGTTTTTT,CASSKMLGGNNEKLFF
TRBV6-1,.,TRBJ2-4,.,TGTGCCAGCAGTGATTTCAGGGCCGCGGAGGACATTCAGTACTTC,CASSDFRAAEDIQYF
TRBV28,.,TRBJ1-5,TRBD1,TGTGCCAGCAGTGCGCGGGACAGCCCGGTCCAGCATTTT,CASSARDSPVQHF
TRBV7-2,.,TRBJ2-7,.,TGTGCCAGCAGCCGTTCTGGCCCCGGGGAGCAGTACTTC,CASSRSGPGEQYF
TRBV19,.,TRBJ1-2,.,TGTGCCAGTACCGCGTTACGGGCAGAAGCTAACTATGGCTACACCTTC,CASTALRAEANYGYTF
TRBV30,.,TRBJ2-1,.,TGTGCCTGGAGGCAGGTGGGTTCAAGAAATGAGCAGTTCTTC,CAWRQVGSRNEQFF
TRBV7-9,.,TRBJ1-2,.,TGTGCCAGCAGCTTATCTTTTGGGACCTATGGCTACACCTTC,CASSLSFGTYGYTF